The next 31 T cell receptor beta chains were all read from a single sample in a study of T-cell reconstitution after alpha-beta-depleted transplantation in children. The library targeted TCRbeta and was prepared with unique molecular identifiers. TCRdb re-called the PCR reads through MiXCR, storing one row per CDR3 protein. In the table there are 200,000 to 250,000 distinct CDR3 sequences, around 10% of which are singletons. The sequencing used PBMCs from the stem cell graft donor, collected from the stem cell graft. The receptors originated from a human donor who donated a stem cell graft to a child with acute lymphoblastic leukemia.

The V call is TRBV7-2, the J call TRBJ2-5; 11 positions agree with TRBD2. The germline V gene has CDR1 SGHTA and CDR2 FQGNSA. V was clipped by 0 bases and J by 5 bases; unmatched bases: 2. The CDR3 loop spans 15 amino acids. CDR3 in DNA: TGTGCCAGCAGCTTAGCTAGCGGGGGGGCGGAGACCCAGTACTTC. Encoded protein: CASSLASGGAETQYF. Drawing the rest from reference TRBV7-2 and TRBJ2-5, the complete variable domain is GAGVSQSPSNKVTEKGKDVELRCDPISGHTALYWYRQSLGQGLEFLIYFQGNSAPDKSGLPSDRFSAERTGGSVSTLTIQRTQQEDSAVYLCASSLASGGAETQYFGPGTRLLVL.

This clonotype came up many times. The J gene is TRBJ1-1, the V gene TRBV27; possible D gene TRBD1, 5 bases. Trimming cost V 8 bases and J 10 bases, with 14 bases left between them. CDR3 length equals 11 residues. CDR1 is MNHEY, CDR2 SMNVEV, per germline (reference sequence). The CDR3 DNA reads as TGTGCCAGCTTCTCCTTCGGGGGAGCTTTCTTT. Translated, it gives CASFSFGGAFF.

This clonotype was found many times. CDR3 DNA: TGTGCCAGCAGCCTGTGGGGCGACCCTAACTATGGCTACACCTTC. As protein: CASSLWGDPNYGYTF. The J gene is TRBJ1-2, the V gene TRBV12-3 or TRBV12-4, with D tentatively TRBD1 (5 bases). The CDR3 is made up of 15 amino acids. Trimming stripped 6 bases from V and 0 bases from J, with 14 bases between.

This sequence joins TRBV5-1 and TRBJ2-3; 7 bases are a match to TRBD1. Per germline, CDR1 SGHRS and CDR2 YFSETQ. CDR3 length: 16 residues. V dropped 2 bases and J dropped 0; count of bases not matched to a gene: 6. The CDR3 spells CASSFLQGQSTDTQYF. CDR3 sequence (DNA): TGCGCCAGCAGCTTCCTACAGGGACAGAGCACAGATACGCAGTATTTT. Based on the CDR3 plus reference TRBV5-1 and TRBJ2-3, the full variable domain is KAGVTQTPRYLIKTRGQQVTLSCSPISGHRSVSWYQQTPGQGLQFLFEYFSETQRNKGNFPGRFSGRQFSNSRSEMNVSTLELGDSALYLCASSFLQGQSTDTQYFGPGTRLTVL.

This clonotype came up many times. This chain links TRBV27 with TRBJ2-2; D may correspond to TRBD1 or TRBD2 (6 bases each). Trimming pared 1 base from V and 0 bases from J, leaving 15 bases between. Germline V CDR1 and CDR2: MNHEY, SMNVEV (reference sequence). The CDR3 is 18 residues long. The CDR3: CASSLYLLGGANTGELFF. The CDR3, as DNA: TGTGCCAGCAGTTTATATCTTCTGGGGGGCGCGAACACCGGGGAGCTGTTTTTT.

This clonotype was seen a handful of times. The J gene is TRBJ1-1, the V gene TRBV6-1; the D is unclear. The CDR3 is made up of 13 amino acids. V lost 4 bases to trimming and J lost 4 bases, with 10 bases between them. The V gene's germline CDR1 is MNHNS and CDR2 SASEGT. The CDR3 region is CASSATEVTEAFF. The CDR3, as DNA: TGTGCCAGCAGTGCGACTGAGGTCACTGAAGCTTTCTTT.

The rearrangement joins TRBV20-1 to TRBJ2-5; 10 nucleotides line up with TRBD2. V gave up 3 bases and J gave up 4 bases; unmatched junction bases: 11. This CDR3 spans 16 amino acids. The germline CDR1 and CDR2 sequences are DFQATT and SNEGSKA (reference sequence). The CDR3, as DNA: TGCAGTGCTAGCTACATAGCGGGGGGAATTAGAGAGACCCAGTACTTC. Encoded protein: CSASYIAGGIRETQYF.

This clonotype was seen more than once but under ten times. The chain recombines TRBV18 with TRBJ1-5, with 7 bases aligning to TRBD1. Trimming at V came to 1 base and at J to 4 bases, leaving 4 bases not matched to a gene. This CDR3 spans 15 amino acids. Germline V gene lookup returns CDR1 KGHSH and CDR2 LQKENI. The CDR3 nucleotides read TGTGCCAGCTCACCACAGACAGGGTTAAATCAGCCCCAGCATTTT. Encoded protein: CASSPQTGLNQPQHF.

This clonotype was detected only a few times. V gene TRBV6-1 combines with J gene TRBJ2-7; D may be TRBD1 (6 bases). This CDR3 has 14 residues. Trimming shortened V by 9 bases and J by 5 bases, and 20 bases separated the two germline ends. The germline V gene encodes CDR1 MNHNS and CDR2 SASEGT. DNA of the CDR3: TGTGCCAGTCCGAACCAGCAGGGGAACCACGAGCAGTACTTC. As protein: CASPNQQGNHEQYF.

This clonotype was recorded a few times. V and J are TRBV20-1 and TRBJ2-1; 7 nucleotides line up with TRBD2. Germline V CDR1 and CDR2: DFQATT, SNEGSKA (reference sequence). The V and J ends lost 0 bases and 5 bases, in that order; junction bases with no gene match: 7. This CDR3 region has 15 residues. CDR3 sequence reads: CSARDGLAVNNEQFF. In nucleotides, the CDR3 is TGCAGTGCTAGAGATGGTCTAGCGGTGAACAATGAGCAGTTCTTC.

There are many counts of this clonotype. The chain employs TRBV20-1 and TRBJ1-4; no clear D gene. V dropped 5 bases and J dropped 0 bases, with 13 bases sitting between them. There are 15 residues in the CDR3. CDR1 is DFQATT, CDR2 SNEGSKA, per germline (reference sequence). The CDR3 DNA sequence: TGCAGTGCTCCCCGATTGGGGACAACTAATGAAAAACTGTTTTTT. It translates to CSAPRLGTTNEKLFF.

The V call is TRBV6-5, the J call TRBJ2-2, with a tentative D call TRBD1 (6 bases). CDR1 is MNHEY, CDR2 SVGAGI, per germline. The ends were cut back, 2 bases at V and 2 bases at J, with 15 bases in the middle. CDR3 length: 17 amino acids. CDR3 nucleotide sequence: TGTGCCAGCAGTTACGGAACCACAGGGCCCAACACCGGGGAGCTGTTTTTT. Translating gives CASSYGTTGPNTGELFF.

This clonotype occurred a few times. The chain has TRBV27 and TRBJ1-6, with D uncertain. The germline gives CDR1 MNHEY, CDR2 SMNVEV (reference sequence). This CDR3 spans 17 amino acids. Between the trimmed V and J ends, which lost 2 bases and 9 bases, there was a span of 20 bases. The CDR3 DNA sequence: TGTGCCAGCAGTTTAGATTCGGGCCTCGGCGGGTTTTCACCCCTCCACTTT. Protein: CASSLDSGLGGFSPLHF.

This clonotype occurred many times. CDR3 in amino acids: CSVGGSTGVHYNEQFF. CDR3 bases: TGCAGCGTTGGGGGCAGTACAGGGGTGCACTACAATGAGCAGTTCTTC. The chain joins TRBV29-1 to TRBJ2-1; 7 nucleotides align to TRBD1. Trimming removed 4 bases from V and 3 bases from J; junction bases left unmatched: 12. Germline loops: CDR1 SQVTM, CDR2 ANQGSEA. CDR3 length equals 16 residues.

Only a few counts were recorded for this clonotype. The CDR3 end shows no conserved phenylalanine or tryptophan, and so a read error is likely. The CDR3 bases are TGCGCCAGCAGCAACCGGGACGGGATGAAGTTAAGGAACACCATATATTGT. Its protein product is CASSNRDGMKLRNTIYC. V gene TRBV5-1 combines with J gene TRBJ1-3, with a possible D match to TRBD1 (5 bases). The CDR3 is made up of 17 amino acids. Trimming took off 4 bases at V and 7 bases at J, with 24 bases between the two ends. CDR1 is SGHRS, CDR2 YFSETQ, per germline.

This clonotype was seen only a few times. V is TRBV6-5 and J is TRBJ1-3; unclear D gene. Trimming took off 0 bases at V and 0 bases at J, with 3 bases between the two ends. This CDR3 contains 14 residues. CDR1 and CDR2 from the germline V gene are MNHEY and SVGAGI. The CDR3 protein is CASSYSDSGNTIYF. The CDR3 DNA is TGTGCCAGCAGTTACTCGGACTCTGGAAACACCATATATTTT.

DNA of the CDR3: TGCAGTGCTACAAGGGACAGGGGGACCGGGGAGCTGTTTTTT. It yields the protein CSATRDRGTGELFF. This rearrangement joins TRBV20-1 to TRBJ2-2; the match to TRBD1 covers 11 bases. J gave up 5 bases and V 4 bases, and 3 bases lay outside the gene matches. CDR3 length: 14 residues. From germline, CDR1 is DFQATT and CDR2 SNEGSKA (reference sequence).

This clonotype occurred a few times. This sequence joins TRBV6-1 and TRBJ1-1; no definite D call. V lost 0 bases and J lost 2, with 13 bases in between. The CDR3 contains 16 residues. CDR1 and CDR2 (germline): MNHNS, SASEGT. The chain's CDR3 is CASSEARLGLNTEAFF. The CDR3 DNA is TGTGCCAGCAGTGAAGCAAGGTTGGGCCTCAACACTGAAGCTTTCTTT.

This clonotype has at least ten counts. The chain joins TRBV11-2 to TRBJ2-7; D possibly corresponds to TRBD1 (5 bases). In germline, CDR1 is SGHAT, CDR2 FQNNGV. The CDR3 extends over 14 amino acids. V lost 6 bases and J 4 bases, leaving 16 bases between the germline ends. DNA for the CDR3: TGTGCCAGCAGGCGCACAGGTATGGGGTACGAGCAGTACTTC. Translating gives CASRRTGMGYEQYF.

This clonotype showed up just a few times. The J gene is TRBJ2-2, the V gene TRBV12-3 or TRBV12-4; 7 nucleotides line up with TRBD1. The CDR3 sequence is 15 residues long. J was trimmed by 3 bases and V by 4 bases; bases with no gene match: 5. The chain's CDR3 is CASSSGTVYTGELFF. DNA of the CDR3: TGTGCCAGCAGTTCCGGGACAGTCTACACCGGGGAGCTGTTTTTT.

This clonotype was seen more than once but under ten times. This rearrangement joins TRBV12-3 or TRBV12-4 to TRBJ2-1; tentatively, D is TRBD1 (6 bases). Trimming took off 5 bases at V and 5 bases at J, with 13 bases between the two ends. The CDR3 totals 14 residues. For the CDR3, the DNA is TGTGCCAGCAGTCCTACCCGGACAGACAATGAGCAGTTCTTC. Protein sequence: CASSPTRTDNEQFF.

The rearrangement uses TRBV12-3 or TRBV12-4 and TRBJ1-1; 9 bases line up with TRBD1. V gave up 6 bases and J gave up 4 bases; unmatched junction bases: 9. This CDR3 has 15 amino acids. CDR3 protein: CASSSRDRALTEAFF. The CDR3 region has the DNA TGTGCCAGCAGCTCCCGGGACAGGGCCCTCACTGAAGCTTTCTTT.

This clonotype was found a few times. This rearrangement joins TRBV3-1 to TRBJ1-5, with 7 bases that match TRBD1. CDR1 and CDR2 from the germline V gene are LGHDT and YNNKEL (reference sequence). The J segment lost 3 bases and the V segment lost 3 bases, leaving 5 bases of the junction unmatched. The CDR3 is 15 amino acids. CDR3 region: CASSHSGTDNQPQHF. The DNA for the CDR3 is TGTGCCAGCAGCCATTCCGGGACAGACAATCAGCCCCAGCATTTT.

This clonotype was observed a few times. The V gene is TRBV19, the J gene TRBJ2-1; D not resolved. Trimming removed 1 base at V and 12 bases at J, with 16 bases between. The CDR3 runs to 14 residues. Germline V gene sequence: CDR1 LNHDA, CDR2 SQIVND (reference sequence). The CDR3 reads CASSIGGNGFLQFF. DNA for the CDR3: TGTGCCAGTAGTATAGGGGGAAACGGTTTTTTGCAGTTCTTC.

This clonotype has a handful of counts. V usage is TRBV29-1 and J usage is TRBJ1-2; D is uncertain. This CDR3 comprises 12 residues. Deletions cut 6 bases from V and 4 bases from J, with 12 bases between. The germline CDR1 and CDR2 sequences are SQVTM and ANQGSEA. The CDR3 sequence: CSVGDSSYGYTF. The CDR3 region has the DNA TGCAGCGTCGGTGACTCGAGCTATGGCTACACCTTC.

The V gene is TRBV25-1, the J gene TRBJ1-1, with D tentatively TRBD1 (5 bases). Germline V gene sequence: CDR1 MGHDK, CDR2 SYGVNS. The CDR3 runs to 13 residues. The germline V and J ends were trimmed by 5 bases and 0 bases, with 7 bases remaining between them. DNA for the CDR3: TGTGCCAGCAGTTGGGGCATGAACACTGAAGCTTTCTTT. It translates to CASSWGMNTEAFF.

This clonotype was picked up a small number of times. This chain uses TRBV2 with TRBJ2-4; weak D call: TRBD2 (6 bases). CDR3 length: 14 residues. From germline, CDR1 is SNHLY and CDR2 FYNNEI. The V gene lost 5 bases and the J gene lost 0 bases, with 8 bases spanning the gap. For the CDR3, the DNA is TGTGCCAGCAGTCCCGGGAGAGCCAAAAACATTCAGTACTTC. Its translation: CASSPGRAKNIQYF.

This clonotype was recorded many times. This sequence joins TRBV6-5 and TRBJ2-1; D perhaps matches TRBD1 (5 bases). V was shortened by 0 bases and J by 0 bases, with 9 bases between the two germline ends. The CDR3 extends over 16 amino acids. Germline CDR1 and CDR2: MNHEY and SVGAGI. The chain's CDR3 is CASSYSTANSYNEQFF. CDR3 sequence (DNA): TGTGCCAGCAGTTACTCGACAGCAAACTCCTACAATGAGCAGTTCTTC.

This clonotype has just a few counts. CDR3 nucleotides: TGTGCCAGCAGCCAAGTACAGGGCTGGGATGAAAAACTGTTTTTT. It translates to CASSQVQGWDEKLFF. The chain combines TRBV4-2 with TRBJ1-4; the D gene is possibly TRBD1 (6 bases). There are 15 residues in the CDR3. V lost 1 base and J lost 6, with 12 bases in between. Looked up from germline, CDR1 is LGHNA and CDR2 is YNFKEQ.

This clonotype has more than one count but fewer than ten. The V gene is TRBV6-1, the J gene TRBJ1-5; D might be TRBD1 (6 bases). Trimming cost V 6 bases and J 3 bases, with 18 bases left between them. The V gene's germline CDR1 is MNHNS and CDR2 SASEGT. The CDR3 loop spans 16 amino acids. DNA for the CDR3: TGTGCCAGCAGGGACTTGGGCAGGGGAATCAATCAGCCCCAGCATTTT. Amino acid sequence: CASRDLGRGINQPQHF.

This clonotype was counted many times. The V call is TRBV9, the J call TRBJ2-2; D is unresolved. Germline-derived CDR1 and CDR2 are SGDLS and YYNGEE. The V end lost 8 bases, the J end lost 1 base, and 9 bases lay between the germline ends. This CDR3 has 13 residues. CDR3 nucleotide sequence: TGTGCCAGTCGGCAGGTGAACACCGGGGAGCTGTTTTTT. It translates to CASRQVNTGELFF.